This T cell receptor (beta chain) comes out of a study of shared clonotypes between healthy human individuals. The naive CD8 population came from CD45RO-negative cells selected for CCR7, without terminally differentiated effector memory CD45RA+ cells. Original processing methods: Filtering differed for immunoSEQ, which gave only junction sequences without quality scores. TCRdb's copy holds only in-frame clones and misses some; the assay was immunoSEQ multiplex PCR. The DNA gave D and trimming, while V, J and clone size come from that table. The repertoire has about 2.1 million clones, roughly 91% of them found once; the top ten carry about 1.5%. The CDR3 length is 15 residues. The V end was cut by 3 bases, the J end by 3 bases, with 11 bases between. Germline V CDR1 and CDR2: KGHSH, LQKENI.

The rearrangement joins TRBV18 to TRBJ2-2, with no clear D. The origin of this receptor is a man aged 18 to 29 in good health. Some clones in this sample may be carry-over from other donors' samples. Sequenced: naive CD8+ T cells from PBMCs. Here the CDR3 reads CASSPQTVDTGELFF. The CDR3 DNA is TGTGCCAGCTCACCCCAAACGGTGGACACCGGGGAGCTGTTTTTT.